This TCR beta chain is from a study of blood T cell repertoires in COVID-19. Study background: The United States, Italy and Spain provided the acute and convalescent COVID-19 samples.

Participants' own reports of clinical history determined their cohort assignment. The table came from immunoSEQ multiplex PCR; TCRdb's copy has only in-frame clones and leaves some out. The table records about half a million clones, approximately 90% of them present only once. This CDR3 has 15 amino acids. Germline lookup yields CDR1 ENHRY and CDR2 SYGVKD. The V segment lost 0 bases and the J segment 4 bases; nucleotides outside the gene matches: 6. Sequencing used PBMCs or T cells enriched from blood (not recorded which). J is TRBJ2-7 and V is TRBV10-3, with 7 bases that match TRBD1. This receptor was obtained from a woman aged 60 to 75 who had recovered from COVID-19. The CDR3 nucleotides are TGTGCCATCAGTGAGTCGGGACAGATCATTTACGAGCAGTACTTC. It specifies CAISESGQIIYEQYF.